Given below is one T cell receptor (beta chain) in context. The CDR3 loop spans 14 amino acids. J gave up 6 bases and V 2 bases, and 1 base lay outside the gene matches. CDR1 and CDR2 from the germline V gene are SGHAT and FQDESV (reference sequence). The data derive from a study of blood T cell repertoires in COVID-19. On the study more broadly: Samples representing acute and convalescent COVID-19 were sourced from the United States, Italy and Spain. The analysed material was cDNA or gDNA that came from T cells, B-cell-depleted T cells, or PBMCs.

Source study methods: Using reference gene primer amplification, nucleated cell counts were estimated. Sequencing used immunoSEQ multiplex PCR; TCRdb keeps in-frame clones, though not all of them. The V and J calls and clone size were taken over from that table, and D and trimming were inferred from the DNA. The repertoire holds about 160,000 clones, with about 87% as singletons. Seattle's cohort entered during active infection and was followed longitudinally. The rearrangement joins TRBV11-1 to TRBJ1-6; 7 nucleotides match TRBD1. The sequenced material came from peripheral blood. The clonotype comes from a woman aged 65 to 85 with COVID-19, enrolled during active disease. The CDR3 sequence is CASSLWDSNSPLHF. In nucleotides, the CDR3 is TGTGCCAGCAGCTTATGGGACAGTAATTCACCCCTCCACTTT.